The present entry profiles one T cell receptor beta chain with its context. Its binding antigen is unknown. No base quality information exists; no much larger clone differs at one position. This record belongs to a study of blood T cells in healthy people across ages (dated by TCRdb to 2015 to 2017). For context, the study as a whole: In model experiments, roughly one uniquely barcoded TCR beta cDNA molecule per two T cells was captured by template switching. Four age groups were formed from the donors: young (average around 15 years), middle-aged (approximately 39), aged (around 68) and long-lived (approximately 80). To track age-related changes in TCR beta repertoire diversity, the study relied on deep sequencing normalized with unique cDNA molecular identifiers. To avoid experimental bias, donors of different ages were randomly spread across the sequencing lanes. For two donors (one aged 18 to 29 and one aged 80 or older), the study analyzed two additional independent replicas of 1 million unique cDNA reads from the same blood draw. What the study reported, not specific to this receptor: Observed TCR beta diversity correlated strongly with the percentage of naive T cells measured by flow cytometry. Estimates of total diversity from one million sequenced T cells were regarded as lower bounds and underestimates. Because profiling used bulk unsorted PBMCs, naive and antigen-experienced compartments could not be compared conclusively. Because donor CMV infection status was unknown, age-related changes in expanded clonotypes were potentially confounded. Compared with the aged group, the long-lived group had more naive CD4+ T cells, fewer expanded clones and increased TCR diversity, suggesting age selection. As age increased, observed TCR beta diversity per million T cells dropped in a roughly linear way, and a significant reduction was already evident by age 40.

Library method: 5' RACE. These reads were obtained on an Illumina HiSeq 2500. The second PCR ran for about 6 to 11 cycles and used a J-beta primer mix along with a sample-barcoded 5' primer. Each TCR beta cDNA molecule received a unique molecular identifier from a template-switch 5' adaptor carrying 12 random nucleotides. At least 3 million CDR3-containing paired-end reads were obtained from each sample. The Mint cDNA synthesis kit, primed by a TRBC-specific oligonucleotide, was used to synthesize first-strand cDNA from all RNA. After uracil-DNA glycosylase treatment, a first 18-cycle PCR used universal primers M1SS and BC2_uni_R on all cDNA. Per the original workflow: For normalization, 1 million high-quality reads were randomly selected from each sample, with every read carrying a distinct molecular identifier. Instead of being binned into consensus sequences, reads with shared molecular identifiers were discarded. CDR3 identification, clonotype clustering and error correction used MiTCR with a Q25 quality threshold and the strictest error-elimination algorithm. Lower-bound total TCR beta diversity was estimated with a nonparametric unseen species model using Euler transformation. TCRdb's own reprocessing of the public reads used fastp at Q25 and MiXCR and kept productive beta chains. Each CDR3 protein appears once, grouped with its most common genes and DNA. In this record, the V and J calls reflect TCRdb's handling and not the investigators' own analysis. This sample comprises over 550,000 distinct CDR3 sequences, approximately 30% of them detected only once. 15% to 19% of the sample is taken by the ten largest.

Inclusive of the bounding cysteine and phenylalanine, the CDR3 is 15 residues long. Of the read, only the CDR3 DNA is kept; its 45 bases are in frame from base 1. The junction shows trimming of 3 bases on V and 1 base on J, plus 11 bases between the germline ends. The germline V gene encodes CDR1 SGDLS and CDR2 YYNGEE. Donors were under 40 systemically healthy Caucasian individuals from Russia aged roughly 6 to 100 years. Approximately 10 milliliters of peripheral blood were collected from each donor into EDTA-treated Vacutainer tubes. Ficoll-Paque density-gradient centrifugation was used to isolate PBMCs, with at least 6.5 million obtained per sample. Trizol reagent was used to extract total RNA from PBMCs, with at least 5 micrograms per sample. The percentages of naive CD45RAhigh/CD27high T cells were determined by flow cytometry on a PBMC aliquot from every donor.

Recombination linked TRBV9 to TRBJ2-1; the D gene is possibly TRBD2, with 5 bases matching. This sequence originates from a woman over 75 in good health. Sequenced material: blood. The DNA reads TGTGCCAGCAGCGACGGGGAAGGATCCTACAATGAGCAGTTCTTC. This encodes CASSDGEGSYNEQFF.